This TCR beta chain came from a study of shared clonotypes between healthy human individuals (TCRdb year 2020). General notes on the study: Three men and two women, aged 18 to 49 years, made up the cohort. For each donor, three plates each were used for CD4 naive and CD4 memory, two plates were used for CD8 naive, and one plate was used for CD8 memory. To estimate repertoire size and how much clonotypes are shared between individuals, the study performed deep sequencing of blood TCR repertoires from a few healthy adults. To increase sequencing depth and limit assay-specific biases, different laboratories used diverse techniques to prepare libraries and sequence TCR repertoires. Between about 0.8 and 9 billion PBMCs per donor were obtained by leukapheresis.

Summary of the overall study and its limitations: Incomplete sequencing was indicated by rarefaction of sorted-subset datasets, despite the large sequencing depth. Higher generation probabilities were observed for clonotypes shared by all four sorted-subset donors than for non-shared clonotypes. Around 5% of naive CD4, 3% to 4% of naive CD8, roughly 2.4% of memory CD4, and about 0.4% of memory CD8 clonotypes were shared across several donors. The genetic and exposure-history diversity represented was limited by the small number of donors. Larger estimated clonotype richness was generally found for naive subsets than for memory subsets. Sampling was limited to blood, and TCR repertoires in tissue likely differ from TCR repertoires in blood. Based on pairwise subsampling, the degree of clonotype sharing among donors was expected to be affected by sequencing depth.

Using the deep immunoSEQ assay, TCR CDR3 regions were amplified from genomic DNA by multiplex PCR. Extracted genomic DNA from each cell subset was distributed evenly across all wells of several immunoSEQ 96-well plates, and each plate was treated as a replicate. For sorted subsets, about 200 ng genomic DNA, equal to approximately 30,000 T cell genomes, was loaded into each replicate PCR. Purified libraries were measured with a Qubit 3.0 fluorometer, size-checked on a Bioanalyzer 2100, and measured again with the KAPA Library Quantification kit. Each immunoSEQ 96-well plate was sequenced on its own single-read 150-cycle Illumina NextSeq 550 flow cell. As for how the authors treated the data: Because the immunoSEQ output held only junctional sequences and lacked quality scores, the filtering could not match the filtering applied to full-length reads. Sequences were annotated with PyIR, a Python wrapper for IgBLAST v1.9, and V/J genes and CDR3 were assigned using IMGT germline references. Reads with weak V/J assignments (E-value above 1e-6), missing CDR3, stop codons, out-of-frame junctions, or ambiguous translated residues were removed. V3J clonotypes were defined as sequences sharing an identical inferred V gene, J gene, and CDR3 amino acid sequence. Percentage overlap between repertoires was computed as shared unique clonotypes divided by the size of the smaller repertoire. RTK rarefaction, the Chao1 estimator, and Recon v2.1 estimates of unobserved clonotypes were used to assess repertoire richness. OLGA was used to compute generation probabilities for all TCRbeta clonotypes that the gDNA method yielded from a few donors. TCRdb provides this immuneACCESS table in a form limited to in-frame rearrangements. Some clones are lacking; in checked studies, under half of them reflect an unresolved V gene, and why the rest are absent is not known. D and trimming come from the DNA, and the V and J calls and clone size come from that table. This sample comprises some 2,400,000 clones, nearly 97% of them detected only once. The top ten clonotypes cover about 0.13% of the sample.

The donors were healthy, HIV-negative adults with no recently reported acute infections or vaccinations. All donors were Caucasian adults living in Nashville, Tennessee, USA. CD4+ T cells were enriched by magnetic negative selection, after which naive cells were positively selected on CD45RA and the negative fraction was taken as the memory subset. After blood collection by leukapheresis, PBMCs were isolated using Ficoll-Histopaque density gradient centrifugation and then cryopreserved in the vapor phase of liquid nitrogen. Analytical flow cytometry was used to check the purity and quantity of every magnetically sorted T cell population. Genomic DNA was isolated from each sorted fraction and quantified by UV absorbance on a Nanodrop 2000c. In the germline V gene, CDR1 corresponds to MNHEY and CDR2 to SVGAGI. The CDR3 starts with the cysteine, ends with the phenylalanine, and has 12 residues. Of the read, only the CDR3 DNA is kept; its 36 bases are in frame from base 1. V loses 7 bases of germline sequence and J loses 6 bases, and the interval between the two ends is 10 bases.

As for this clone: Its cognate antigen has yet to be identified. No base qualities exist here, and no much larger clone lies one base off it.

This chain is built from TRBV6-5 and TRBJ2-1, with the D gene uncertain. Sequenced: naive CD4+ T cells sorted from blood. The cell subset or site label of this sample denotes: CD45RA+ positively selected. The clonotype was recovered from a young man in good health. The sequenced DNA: TGTGCCAGCACCGGCGGAGCCAATGAGCAGTTCTTC. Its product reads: CASTGGANEQFF.